The present TCR beta chain was sequenced within a study of T cells in Graves' hyperthyroidism and ophthalmopathy (dated by TCRdb to 2018 to 2020). Broadly, across the study: Peripheral blood samples were taken at the time of initial diagnosis, prior to any treatment. To identify TCR V-J signatures that set the groups apart, the researchers used a discovery cohort of 90 to 100 patients, made up of around 40 with Graves' ophthalmopathy and 57 with stable Graves' hyperthyroidism. Whether ophthalmopathy could be predicted prospectively was tested in an independent validation cohort made up of approximately 19 hyperthyroidism patients plus 17 patients who later progressed to ophthalmopathy. The approximately 90 discovery patients were randomly split 7:3 into training and test sets. In addition, the study compared T-cell repertoires in thyroid tissue and in blood from six Graves' hyperthyroidism patients. After blood sampling, hyperthyroidism patients were treated with methimazole at a starting dose of 30 mg daily, and ophthalmopathy patients were treated with high-dose intravenous methylprednisolone. The paper reports TCR Vbeta CDR3 sequencing of 140 or so peripheral blood samples: 40 or so ophthalmopathy, about 75 hyperthyroidism and around 17 progressor patients.

The paper's findings and limits, for the study overall: Sample size was not statistically predetermined, and blinding of investigators to group allocation was not performed. A 13 V-J signature model separated ophthalmopathy from stable hyperthyroidism, with about 88% sensitivity and 81% to 83% specificity in cross-validation and 80%/75% in testing. Most expanded thyroid clonotypes (frequency above 0.001) were also found in blood, which suggests that blood repertoires may mirror thyroid immune responses. During validation, the model predicted progression to ophthalmopathy a median of around six months ahead of onset, with roughly 65% sensitivity and 72.22% specificity.

The TCR beta CDR3 regions were amplified from RNA transcripts. For the first round of RT-PCR on the TCR CDR3, the HTBI primer set was used together with the Qiagen OneStep RT-PCR kit. A second multiplex PCR round built the libraries, followed by size selection and purification. Paired-end sequencing of the libraries was performed with 100 bp reads on an Illumina HiSeq2000. On the study's bioinformatics: SOAPnuke was used to process the raw data, removing reads that contained adapters or uncalled bases, had a mean Phred below 15, or lacked an exact match to the constant primer or identifier. COPE v1.2.5 was used to merge high-quality paired reads, and clonotypes were defined as unique nucleotide sequences. Clonotypes were aligned to IMGT TRBV, TRBD and TRBJ reference segments using MiTCR v1.1. The analysis included only V-J combinations with a frequency above 0.0001, which together covered 99% to 99.2% of the repertoires. A TCS score was defined as the ratio between F50 (clonal expansion) and ExV (chaos), using BLOSUM62-based TCRdist between CDR3 peptides within each V-J. Welch's t-statistics and random forest reduced roughly 500 V-J features to 10 to 15, which were used in a naive Bayes classifier (R e1071). The Morisita-Horn index was used to measure how similar the thyroid and blood repertoires were. The public reads were run again by TCRdb, first through fastp at Q25 and then through MiXCR, and only productive beta chains were kept. CDR3 protein sequences are deduplicated, and each keeps its most common genes and DNA. It is TCRdb's table, rather than the study itself, that gives the V and J calls and clone size. Here the sample has 600,000 to 700,000 distinct CDR3 sequences; approximately 14% occur a single time. Of the sample, approximately 4.2% is held by the ten largest clones.

CDR1 and CDR2 were assigned from the germline V gene (reference sequence) as GTSNPN and SVGIG. From cysteine to phenylalanine, the CDR3 is 12 amino acids long. Only CDR3 DNA remains: 36 bases, in frame from the first base. At the junction V is shortened by 0 bases and J by 6 bases, with 8 bases in between. This clonotype was found many times. This receptor's antigen is unknown. Base quality data are lacking; no much larger clone is found one base away. In the ophthalmopathy patients, disease was moderately to severely active, with a Clinical Activity Score of 3 or more, a NOSPECS grade of 4 or more, and a duration of less than 3 months. Patients with uncontrolled infections, other autoimmune diseases, pregnancy or lactation were excluded. Diagnoses were based on clinical symptoms, serum thyroxine and TRAb, thyroid ultrasound and orbital computed tomography. Ficoll-Paque density gradient centrifugation was used to isolate PBMCs from about 9.4 ml of fresh peripheral blood. Total RNA was extracted using Trizol reagent, and RNA quality was assessed on an Agilent 2100 Bioanalyzer.

The rearrangement combines TRBV30 with TRBJ1-2, with the D gene not clear enough to name. Sequenced input: blood. The TCR was taken from a woman between 35 and 50 years old with Graves' ophthalmopathy. CDR3 protein: CAWSVLWDGYTF. At the DNA level, the sequence is TGTGCCTGGAGTGTACTGTGGGATGGCTACACCTTC.